This T cell receptor beta chain comes out of a study of blood T cell repertoires in COVID-19. The wider study: The United States, Italy and Spain supplied acute and convalescent COVID-19 samples. Sources were T cells, B-cell-depleted T cells, or PBMCs; the material itself was cDNA or gDNA.

The authors' processing: Amplification of reference gene primers was used by the study to estimate nucleated cell counts. The repertoire was sequenced with immunoSEQ multiplex PCR; TCRdb's copy has only in-frame clones and lacks some. V, J and clone size are those of that table, while D and trimming were read from the DNA. The sample lists 120,000 or so clones; 81% were seen once. The sample holds one count of this clone. The CDR3 has 15 residues. V shed 4 bases and J shed 1 base, with 14 bases lying between them. CDR1 and CDR2 (germline): SGHDT, YYEEEE. Patients from Seattle were sampled longitudinally, starting during active infection.

Sequences were obtained from peripheral blood. The sequence derives from a man in his thirties or forties with COVID-19, enrolled during active disease. The chain combines TRBV5-6 with TRBJ2-5, with D unclear. CDR3 sequence reads: CASSHGASPQETQYF. DNA for the CDR3: TGTGCCAGCAGCCACGGAGCCAGCCCCCAAGAGACCCAGTACTTC.